The 25 T cell receptor beta chains below all came from one sample that was sequenced in a study of cytomegalovirus exposure and HLA in healthy donors (dated by TCRdb to 2016 to 2017). Libraries came from the immunoSEQ multiplex PCR assay. The multiplex PCR relied on a mix of 60 forward primers for TCR Vbeta segments and 13 reverse primers for TCR Jbeta segments. TCRdb retrieved this table from immuneACCESS and kept in-frame rearrangements only. Not all clones are present; in checked studies, unresolved V genes account for under half, and no reason is known for the remainder. The sample table records just over 150,000 clones; 75% to 80% of these occur just once. In total, the top ten clones hold approximately 3.1% of the sample. Sequencing used PBMCs. The receptors were sampled from a woman aged 40 to 50 in good health and CMV-seronegative.

This clone has more than one count but fewer than ten. The chain uses TRBV4-1 and TRBJ2-5, with D perhaps matching TRBD1 (7 bases). This CDR3 comprises 11 residues. Germline CDR1 reads MGHRA; CDR2 reads YSYEKL. In DNA, the CDR3 is TGCGGGAGGGGGCGTAGGGAGACCCAGTACTTC. Encoded protein: CGRGRRETQYF.

The rearrangement links TRBV7-8 to TRBJ2-1; a possible D gene is TRBD2 (7 bases). Trimming pared 3 bases from V and 7 bases from J, leaving 16 bases between. This CDR3 region has 15 residues. The germline CDR1 and CDR2 sequences are SGHVS and FQNEAQ. The CDR3 loop is CASSFRGGASNEQFF. The CDR3 coding sequence is TGTGCCAGCAGCTTTCGTGGGGGGGCTTCAAATGAGCAGTTCTTC.

The V and J genes are TRBV28 and TRBJ1-2; 12 bases line up with TRBD1. CDR3 length: 15 amino acids. Per germline, CDR1 MDHEN and CDR2 SYDVKM. V shed 2 bases and J 8 bases; nucleotides not matched to a gene: 6. DNA for the CDR3: TGTGCCAGCAGTTTACCGGGACAGGGGGCAGGGGGCTACACCTTC. Its protein product is CASSLPGQGAGGYTF.

The V gene is TRBV28, the J gene TRBJ2-3; D is perhaps TRBD1 (5 bases). The CDR3 covers 13 residues. V was trimmed by 7 bases and J by 2 bases, leaving 10 bases between them. From germline, CDR1 is MDHEN and CDR2 SYDVKM. The CDR3: CASIGQYTDTQYF. CDR3 nucleotides: TGTGCCAGCATTGGACAATACACAGATACGCAGTATTTT.

This clone turned up a few times. J is TRBJ2-1 and V is TRBV19, with 7 bases fitting TRBD2. Looked up from germline, CDR1 is LNHDA and CDR2 is SQIVND (reference sequence). This CDR3 has 14 residues. The ends lost 8 bases at V and 2 bases at J; junction bases unmatched: 6. The CDR3 sequence is CASGMGGTYNEQFF. In nucleotides, the CDR3 is TGTGCCAGTGGGATGGGAGGGACCTACAATGAGCAGTTCTTC.

This clone was picked up one time. This rearrangement joins TRBV6-5 to TRBJ1-1; D remains unclear. V lost 0 bases to trimming and J lost 6 bases, with 11 bases between them. CDR1 is MNHEY and CDR2 is SVGAGI in the germline V gene. The CDR3 is 14 amino acids. The CDR3 loop reads CASSYSRVSAEAFF. Here the CDR3 DNA reads TGTGCCAGCAGTTACTCGCGGGTCTCCGCTGAAGCTTTCTTT.

This sequence joins TRBV18 and TRBJ1-1; D gene uncertain. Trimming cost V 2 bases and J 2 bases, with 12 bases left between them. There are 15 residues in the CDR3. Germline lookup yields CDR1 KGHSH and CDR2 LQKENI. The CDR3 spells CASSPLKATNTEAFF. In nucleotides, the CDR3 is TGTGCCAGCTCACCATTAAAAGCGACCAACACTGAAGCTTTCTTT.

The table lists this clone with a count of one. V usage is TRBV5-1 and J usage is TRBJ1-2, with D possibly being TRBD1 (5 bases). Trimming removed 4 bases at V and 6 bases at J, with 10 bases between. The CDR3 is made up of 12 amino acids. The germline V gene has CDR1 SGHRS and CDR2 YFSETQ. DNA of the CDR3: TGCGCCAGCAGCAAGACAGCTGATGGCTACACCTTC. The encoded protein is CASSKTADGYTF.

The chain joins TRBV5-1 to TRBJ2-6; weak D call: TRBD2 (5 bases). CDR3 length equals 16 residues. Deletions cut 0 bases from V and 2 bases from J, with 9 bases between. Germline V gene lookup returns CDR1 SGHRS and CDR2 YFSETQ. In DNA form, the CDR3 reads TGCGCCAGCAGCTTGGAAGCCGGGGCTGGGGCCAACGTCCTGACTTTC. Translating gives CASSLEAGAGANVLTF. Drawing the rest from reference TRBV5-1 and TRBJ2-6, the complete variable domain is KAGVTQTPRYLIKTRGQQVTLSCSPISGHRSVSWYQQTPGQGLQFLFEYFSETQRNKGNFPGRFSGRQFSNSRSEMNVSTLELGDSALYLCASSLEAGAGANVLTFGAGSRLTVL.

The gene calls are TRBV27 and TRBJ2-5; 8 nucleotides agree with TRBD1. Judging by the DNA end, TRBJ2-7 fits better; the J call may be wrong. The V gene's germline CDR1 is MNHEY and CDR2 SMNVEV (reference sequence). The CDR3 consists of 13 residues. CDR3 in amino acids: CASSWTGSYEQYF. DNA of the CDR3: TGTGCCAGCAGTTGGACAGGGTCCTACGAGCAGTACTTC.

The chain combines TRBV5-1 with TRBJ1-6; D is uncertain. The CDR3 loop spans 15 amino acids. Trimming took 1 base from V and 3 from J, leaving 8 bases between them. The V gene's germline CDR1 is SGHRS and CDR2 YFSETQ. CDR3 nucleotide sequence: TGCGCCAGCAGCTTGAGTACAGACTATAATTCACCCCTCCACTTT. Translation: CASSLSTDYNSPLHF.

The V call is TRBV7-9, the J call TRBJ1-1; TRBD1 agrees at 8 bases. The CDR3 contains 14 residues. The germline gives CDR1 SEHNR, CDR2 FQNEAQ (reference sequence). V shed 6 bases, J shed 0 bases, and the junction held 3 bases outside the gene matches. The CDR3 coding sequence is TGTGCCAGCAGACCAGGGGGCTTGAACACTGAAGCTTTCTTT. Translation gives CASRPGGLNTEAFF.

The CDR3 loop is CASSVKGSSYNEQFF. CDR3 coding DNA: TGTGCCAGCAGTGTCAAGGGGTCTTCTTACAATGAGCAGTTCTTC. The V and J genes are TRBV9 and TRBJ2-1; D possibly corresponds to TRBD1 (5 bases). Germline V CDR1 and CDR2: SGDLS, YYNGEE. Between the trimmed V and J ends, which lost 5 bases and 4 bases, there was a span of 16 bases. This CDR3 region has 15 residues.

The CDR3 DNA sequence: TGTGCCAGCAGCCAAGAACCAGGGACTGAAGCTTTCTTT. This encodes CASSQEPGTEAFF. J is TRBJ1-1 and V is TRBV14, with a tentative D call TRBD1 (5 bases). The germline CDR1 and CDR2 sequences are SGHDN and FVKESK. This CDR3 has 13 amino acids. V was pared by 0 bases and J by 5 bases, with 7 bases between.

This clone was seen more than once but under ten times. This chain uses TRBV27 with TRBJ1-1; 7 bases map to TRBD1. This CDR3 has 19 amino acids. Germline V lookup: CDR1 MNHEY, CDR2 SMNVEV (reference sequence). J was trimmed by 0 bases and V by 3 bases; bases with no gene match: 16. Here the CDR3 reads CASSFQTGAEGAVNTEAFF. CDR3 DNA sequence: TGTGCCAGCAGTTTTCAAACCGGCGCTGAGGGGGCGGTGAACACTGAAGCTTTCTTT.

The chain couples TRBV27 to TRBJ1-1; D is possibly TRBD1 (6 bases). The CDR3 extends over 15 amino acids. Germline-derived CDR1 and CDR2 are MNHEY and SMNVEV (reference sequence). V was cut by 7 bases and J by 1 base, with 16 bases left in between. This CDR3 reads CASTQRGSGNTEAFF. In nucleotides, the CDR3 is TGTGCCAGCACCCAGAGGGGGTCGGGGAACACTGAAGCTTTCTTT.

This clone is a singleton in its sample. The rearrangement uses TRBV7-9 and TRBJ1-6; tentative D call: TRBD1 (5 bases). Trimming removed 4 bases at V and 4 bases at J, with 20 bases between. CDR1 and CDR2 from the germline V gene are SEHNR and FQNEAQ (reference sequence). CDR3 size: 18 residues. CDR3 loop: CASSSYGEGLGYNSPLHF. The DNA of the CDR3 is TGTGCCAGCAGCTCCTATGGGGAGGGGCTGGGGTATAATTCACCCCTCCACTTT.

The chain uses TRBV2 and TRBJ2-1, with TRBD1 matching over 7 bases. With 6 bases clipped from V and 5 bases from J, the junction kept 10 bases outside the gene matches. The V gene's germline CDR1 is SNHLY and CDR2 FYNNEI. This CDR3 spans 15 amino acids. CDR3 sequence (DNA): TGTGCCAGCAGACTCCGGGACAGCCTCAACAATGAGCAGTTCTTC. Its protein product is CASRLRDSLNNEQFF. The full variable domain, in which reference TRBV2 and TRBJ2-1 provide the parts outside the CDR3, is EPEVTQTPSHQVTQMGQEVILRCVPISNHLYFYWYRQILGQKVEFLVSFYNNEISEKSEIFDDQFSVERPDGSNFTLKIRSTKLEDSAMYFCASRLRDSLNNEQFFGPGTRLTVL.

The V and J genes are TRBV5-6 and TRBJ1-5, with D uncertain. V shed 0 bases and J shed 6 bases, with 10 bases lying between them. CDR3 length: 14 amino acids. Germline V gene data show CDR1 as SGHDT and CDR2 as YYEEEE. The CDR3, as DNA: TGTGCCAGCAGCTTGGCCGGGAAAGGTCAGCCCCAGCATTTT. It specifies CASSLAGKGQPQHF. Based on the CDR3 plus reference TRBV5-6 and TRBJ1-5, the full variable domain is DAGVTQSPTHLIKTRGQQVTLRCSPKSGHDTVSWYQQALGQGPQFIFQYYEEEERQRGNFPDRFSGHQFPNYSSELNVNALLLGDSALYLCASSLAGKGQPQHFGDGTRLSIL.

The chain uses TRBV10-1 and TRBJ1-1, with 9 bases matching TRBD1. Losses at the gene ends were 5 bases for V and 8 bases for J; bases not matched to a gene: 6. The germline gives CDR1 WNHNN, CDR2 SYGVQD (reference sequence). The CDR3 is made up of 13 amino acids. The CDR3 loop reads CASSRQGEAEAFF. DNA of the CDR3: TGCGCCAGCAGTAGACAGGGGGAGGCAGAAGCTTTCTTT.

The V gene is TRBV2, the J gene TRBJ1-2, with 7 bases identical to TRBD1. This CDR3 spans 13 amino acids. Germline V CDR1 and CDR2: SNHLY, FYNNEI. V lost 5 bases to trimming and J lost 4 bases; unmatched junction nucleotides: 4. CDR3 loop: CASSLDRAYGYTF. As DNA, the CDR3 is TGTGCCAGCAGTCTTGACAGGGCCTATGGCTACACCTTC.

The chain combines TRBV6-5 with TRBJ1-1; 9 bases map to TRBD1. V lost 0 bases, J lost 4 bases, and 6 bases stayed unmatched. The CDR3 consists of 16 residues. CDR1 and CDR2 from the germline V gene are MNHEY and SVGAGI. The CDR3 sequence: CASSYSPGQGTTEAFF. CDR3 sequence (DNA): TGTGCCAGCAGTTACTCACCGGGACAGGGAACCACTGAAGCTTTCTTT.

V gene TRBV6-5 combines with J gene TRBJ2-2; 8 bases match TRBD1. Germline CDR1 and CDR2: MNHEY and SVGAGI. V gave up 6 bases and J gave up 8 bases; unmatched junction bases: 8. This CDR3 comprises 14 residues. In DNA, the CDR3 is TGTGCCAGCAGAATGGACAGGGCGGCTGGGGAGCTGTTTTTT. Encoded protein: CASRMDRAAGELFF.

This chain uses TRBV19 with TRBJ1-1, with TRBD1 as a possible D gene (6 bases). The germline V gene has CDR1 LNHDA and CDR2 SQIVND (reference sequence). V was clipped by 3 bases and J by 1 base, with 9 bases between them. The CDR3 consists of 14 residues. CDR3 DNA: TGTGCCAGTAGTATGGGGGGGCCGAACACTGAAGCTTTCTTT. Protein product: CASSMGGPNTEAFF.

This chain links TRBV6-5 with TRBJ2-1; 8 bases line up with TRBD2. Germline CDR1 and CDR2: MNHEY and SVGAGI. The J segment lost 9 bases and the V segment lost 5 bases, leaving 6 bases of the junction unmatched. CDR3 length equals 13 residues. In DNA form, the CDR3 reads TGTGCCAGCAGTCGTAGCGGGGTTACTGAGCAGTTCTTC. Amino acids: CASSRSGVTEQFF.